The 4 T cell receptor beta chains given below trace back to one sample, sequenced in a study of T cells in localized non-small cell lung cancer. Libraries were prepared by immunoSEQ multiplex PCR; TCRdb keeps only in-frame clonotypes and omits some of them. The table shows around 8,000 clones, with roughly 23% occurring only once. Source: lung tumor tissue, taken before any cancer treatment. Receptors originate from a man aged 35-75 years with stage III squamous cell lung carcinoma.

Ten or more counts support this clone. The chain links TRBV7-2 to TRBJ1-1, with D tentatively TRBD1 (6 bases). Between the trimmed V and J ends, which lost 8 bases and 6 bases, there was a span of 16 bases. The CDR3 runs 13 residues. Germline lookup yields CDR1 SGHTA and CDR2 FQGNSA. The CDR3 sequence: CASSAQGRAEAFF. The CDR3 nucleotides read TGTGCCAGCTCTGCACAGGGCCGGGCTGAAGCTTTCTTT. Full variable domain (remainder filled in from reference TRBV7-2 and TRBJ1-1): GAGVSQSPSNKVTEKGKDVELRCDPISGHTALYWYRQSLGQGLEFLIYFQGNSAPDKSGLPSDRFSAERTGGSVSTLTIQRTQQEDSAVYLCASSAQGRAEAFFGQGTRLTVV.

This sequence joins TRBV9 and TRBJ2-5; a weak D match, TRBD1 (5 bases). Trimming shortened V by 6 bases and J by 3 bases, and 12 bases separated the two germline ends. The germline V gene has CDR1 SGDLS and CDR2 YYNGEE. CDR3 size: 13 residues. CDR3 sequence reads: CASKKSGKETQYF. The DNA of the CDR3 is TGTGCCAGCAAAAAGTCAGGGAAAGAGACCCAGTACTTC.

The V and J genes are TRBV11-3 and TRBJ1-2, with D tentatively TRBD1 (5 bases). Germline V lookup: CDR1 SGHNT, CDR2 YENEEA. There are 14 residues in the CDR3. Trimming took off 4 bases at V and 4 bases at J, with 13 bases between the two ends. In nucleotides, the CDR3 is TGTGCCAGCAGCTCAGGGACCGACTCCTATGGCTACACCTTC. Its protein is CASSSGTDSYGYTF.

The chain is built from TRBV11-3 and TRBJ2-3; D may be TRBD2 (7 bases). CDR1 SGHNT and CDR2 YENEEA come from the germline V gene. Trimming pared 1 base from V and 4 bases from J, leaving 15 bases between. The CDR3 spans 16 residues. CDR3 amino acids: CASSLVKPGGPDTQYF. The CDR3 DNA reads as TGTGCCAGCAGCTTAGTGAAGCCGGGGGGCCCAGATACGCAGTATTTT. Full variable domain (remainder filled in from reference TRBV11-3 and TRBJ2-3): EAGVVQSPRYKIIEKKQPVAFWCNPISGHNTLYWYLQNLGQGPELLIRYENEEAVDDSQLPKDRFSAERLKGVDSTLKIQPAELGDSAVYLCASSLVKPGGPDTQYFGPGTRLTVL.